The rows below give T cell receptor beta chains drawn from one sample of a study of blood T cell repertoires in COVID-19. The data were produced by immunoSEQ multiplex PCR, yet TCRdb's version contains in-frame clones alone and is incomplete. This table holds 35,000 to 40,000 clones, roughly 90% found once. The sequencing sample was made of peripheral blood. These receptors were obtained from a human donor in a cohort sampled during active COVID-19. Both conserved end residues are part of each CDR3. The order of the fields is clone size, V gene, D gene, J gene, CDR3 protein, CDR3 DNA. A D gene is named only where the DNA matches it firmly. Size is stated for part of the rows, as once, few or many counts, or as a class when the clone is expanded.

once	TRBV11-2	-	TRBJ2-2	CASSPSGLYTGELFF	TGTGCCAGCAGCCCGAGCGGGCTATACACCGGGGAGCTGTTTTTT
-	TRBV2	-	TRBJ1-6	CASSFETVSYNSPLHF	TGTGCCAGCAGCTTTGAGACAGTCTCCTATAATTCACCCCTCCACTTT
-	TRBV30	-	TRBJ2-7	CAWGFREQYF	TGTGCCTGGGGGTTCCGGGAGCAGTACTTC
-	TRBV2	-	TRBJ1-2	CASSGVGHQAYGYTF	TGTGCCAGCAGTGGGGTTGGACACCAGGCTTATGGCTACACCTTC
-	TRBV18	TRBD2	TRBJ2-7	CASSPGTTSYEQYF	TGTGCCAGCTCTCCCGGGACTACCTCCTACGAGCAGTACTTC
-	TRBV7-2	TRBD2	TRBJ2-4	CASSGSGGLAKNIQYF	TGTGCCAGCAGCGGTAGCGGGGGGCTAGCCAAAAACATTCAGTACTTC
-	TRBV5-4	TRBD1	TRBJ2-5	CASSWRTGGAEETQYF	TGTGCCAGCAGCTGGCGGACAGGGGGCGCGGAAGAGACCCAGTACTTC
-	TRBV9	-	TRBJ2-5	CASGAQGPRVHQETQYF	TGTGCCAGTGGAGCACAGGGTCCAAGGGTCCACCAAGAGACCCAGTACTTC
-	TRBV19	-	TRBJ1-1	CASRVPGIGTEAFF	TGTGCCAGTAGGGTCCCGGGAATAGGGACTGAAGCTTTCTTT
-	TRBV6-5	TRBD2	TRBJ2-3	CASSYRPSGGSDTQYF	TGTGCCAGCAGTTACCGGCCTAGCGGGGGGTCAGATACGCAGTATTTT
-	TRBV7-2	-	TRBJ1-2	CASSRRGAGFNYGYTF	TGTGCCAGCAGCCGCCGGGGTGCGGGCTTTAACTATGGCTACACCTTC
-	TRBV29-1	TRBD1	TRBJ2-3	CSGRQGSQPFTDTQYF	TGCAGCGGGAGACAGGGGTCCCAGCCTTTCACAGATACGCAGTATTTT
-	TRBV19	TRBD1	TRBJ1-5	CASSVLGQGANQPQHF	TGTGCCAGTAGTGTATTGGGACAGGGGGCTAATCAGCCCCAGCATTTT
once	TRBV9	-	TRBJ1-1	CASSSGWAGDTEAFF	TGTGCCAGCAGCTCCGGTTGGGCCGGGGACACTGAAGCTTTCTTT
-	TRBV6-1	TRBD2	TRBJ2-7	CASSETSGSYEQYF	TGTGCCAGCAGTGAGACTAGCGGGAGCTACGAGCAGTACTTC
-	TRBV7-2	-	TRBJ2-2	CASSLATAGTGELFF	TGTGCCAGCAGCTTAGCAACGGCGGGAACCGGGGAGCTGTTTTTT
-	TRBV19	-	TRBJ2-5	CASSSTDGETQYF	TGTGCCAGTAGTTCCACCGACGGGGAGACCCAGTACTTC
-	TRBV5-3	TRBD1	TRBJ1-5	CARSLGQGNQPQHF	TGTGCCAGAAGCTTGGGACAGGGAAATCAGCCCCAGCATTTT
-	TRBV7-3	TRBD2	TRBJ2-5	CASSRSGRAGETQYF	TGTGCCAGCAGCAGAAGCGGGAGGGCCGGTGAGACCCAGTACTTC
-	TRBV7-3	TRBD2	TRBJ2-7	CASSLTSGSYEQYF	TGTGCCAGCAGCTTAACTAGCGGGAGCTACGAGCAGTACTTC
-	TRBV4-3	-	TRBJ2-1	CASSQRVLGTYNEQFF	TGCGCCAGCAGCCAGCGGGTCCTAGGGACCTACAATGAGCAGTTCTTC
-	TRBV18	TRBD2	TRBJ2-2	CASFSGSVTGELFF	TGTGCCAGCTTTAGCGGGAGCGTCACCGGGGAGCTGTTTTTT
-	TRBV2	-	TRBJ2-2	CASSASTVLNTGELFF	TGTGCCAGCAGTGCCTCGACTGTATTGAACACCGGGGAGCTGTTTTTT
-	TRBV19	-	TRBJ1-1	CASSNSGSEAFF	TGTGCCAGTAGTAATTCCGGGTCTGAAGCTTTCTTT
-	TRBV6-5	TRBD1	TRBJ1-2	CASLITGGGYGYTF	TGTGCCAGCCTAATAACAGGGGGCGGCTATGGCTACACCTTC
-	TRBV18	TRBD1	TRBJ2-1	CASSPQSGTGRGEQFF	TGTGCCAGCTCACCTCAATCCGGGACAGGGAGGGGTGAGCAGTTCTTC
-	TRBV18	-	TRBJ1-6	CASSRTTGSDSPLHF	TGTGCCAGCTCACGAACTACAGGGTCTGATTCACCCCTCCACTTT
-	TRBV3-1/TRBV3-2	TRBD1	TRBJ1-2	CASSQLPTGNYGYTF	TGTGCCAGCAGCCAACTCCCGACAGGGAACTATGGCTACACCTTC
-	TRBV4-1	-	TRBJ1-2	CASSQEATAGYFSDGGYTF	TGCGCCAGCAGCCAGGAGGCTACAGCGGGGTATTTTTCTGATGGCGGCTACACCTTC
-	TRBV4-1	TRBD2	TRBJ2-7	CASSQEGKGGLAETYEQYF	TGCGCCAGCAGCCAAGAAGGAAAAGGGGGACTAGCGGAAACCTACGAGCAGTACTTC
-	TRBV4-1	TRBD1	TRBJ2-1	CASNLGQGAYNEQFF	TGCGCCAGCAACCTCGGGCAGGGGGCATACAATGAGCAGTTCTTC
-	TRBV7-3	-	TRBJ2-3	CASSLQAGTTDTQYF	TGTGCCAGCAGCTTACAGGCGGGAACCACAGATACGCAGTATTTT
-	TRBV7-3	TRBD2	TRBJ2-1	CASSPFSGGRYEQFF	TGTGCCAGCAGCCCCTTCAGCGGGGGGAGGTATGAGCAGTTCTTC
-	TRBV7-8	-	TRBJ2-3	CASSPYTDTQYF	TGTGCCAGCAGCCCCTACACAGATACGCAGTATTTT
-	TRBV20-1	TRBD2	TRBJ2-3	CSASPSGAITDTQYF	TGCAGTGCTAGTCCTAGCGGGGCAATCACAGATACGCAGTATTTT
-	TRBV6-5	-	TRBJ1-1	CASRRGGSPNTEAFF	TGTGCCAGCCGCCGGGGGGGCAGCCCGAACACTGAAGCTTTCTTT
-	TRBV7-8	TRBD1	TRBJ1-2	CASSLGITGDYGYTF	TGTGCCAGCAGCTTAGGTATTACAGGGGACTATGGCTACACCTTC
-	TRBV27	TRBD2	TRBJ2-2	CASSSPAGISNTGELFF	TGTGCCAGCAGCTCCCCAGCGGGGATCTCGAACACCGGGGAGCTGTTTTTT
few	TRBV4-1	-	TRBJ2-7	CASSQVGGVRPYEQYF	TGCGCCAGCAGCCAAGTAGGAGGGGTTCGGCCCTACGAGCAGTACTTC
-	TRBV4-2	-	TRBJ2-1	CASSQDPGDRYNEQFF	TGTGCCAGCAGCCAAGACCCAGGGGATAGGTACAATGAGCAGTTCTTC
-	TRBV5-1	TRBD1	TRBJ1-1	CASSGQGRGTEAFF	TGCGCCAGCAGCGGACAGGGGAGAGGTACTGAAGCTTTCTTT
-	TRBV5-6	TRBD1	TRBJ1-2	CASRRQGESYGYTF	TGTGCCAGCAGAAGGCAGGGGGAAAGCTATGGCTACACCTTC
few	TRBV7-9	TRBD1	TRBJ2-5	CASSLAGQGVGETQYF	TGTGCCAGCAGCTTAGCGGGACAGGGAGTAGGAGAGACCCAGTACTTC
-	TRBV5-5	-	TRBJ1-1	CASSFQGGVGTEAFF	TGTGCCAGCAGCTTCCAGGGAGGAGTGGGGACTGAAGCTTTCTTT
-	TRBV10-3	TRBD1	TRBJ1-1	CATGTGMTEAFF	TGTGCCACCGGGACAGGGATGACTGAAGCTTTCTTT
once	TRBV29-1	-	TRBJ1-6	CSVGTTGSPLHF	TGCAGCGTTGGAACCACGGGTTCACCCCTCCACTTT
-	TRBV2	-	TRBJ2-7	CASTQRNEQYF	TGTGCCAGCACCCAGAGGAACGAGCAGTACTTC
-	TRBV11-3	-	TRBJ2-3	CASSSGTVTDTQYF	TGTGCCAGCAGCTCGGGGACTGTTACAGATACGCAGTATTTT
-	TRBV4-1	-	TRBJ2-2	CASSRKDTPNTGELFF	TGCGCCAGCAGTCGAAAGGACACACCGAACACCGGGGAGCTGTTTTTT
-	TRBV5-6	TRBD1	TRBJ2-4	CASSSDRVLAKNIQYF	TGTGCCAGCAGCTCCGACAGGGTTTTGGCCAAAAACATTCAGTACTTC
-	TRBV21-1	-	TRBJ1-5	CASSKNTGTPLGNQPQHF	TGTGCCAGCAGCAAAAACACGGGAACCCCTCTGGGCAATCAGCCCCAGCATTTT
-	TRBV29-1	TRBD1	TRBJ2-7	CSVEVGGQGSYEQYF	TGCAGCGTTGAGGTCGGAGGACAGGGTTCCTACGAGCAGTACTTC
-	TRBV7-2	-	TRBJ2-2	CASSSQVYAGELFF	TGTGCCAGCAGCTCCCAAGTCTACGCCGGGGAGCTGTTTTTT
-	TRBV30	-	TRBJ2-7	CAWNRSPSSYEQYF	TGTGCCTGGAACAGGAGCCCGAGCTCCTACGAGCAGTACTTC
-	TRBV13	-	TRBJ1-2	CASSSDSQVGGYTF	TGTGCCAGCAGCTCAGACAGTCAAGTGGGTGGCTACACCTTC
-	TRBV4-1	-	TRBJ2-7	CASSQDVPGTYEQYF	TGCGCCAGCAGCCAAGATGTTCCGGGTACCTACGAGCAGTACTTC